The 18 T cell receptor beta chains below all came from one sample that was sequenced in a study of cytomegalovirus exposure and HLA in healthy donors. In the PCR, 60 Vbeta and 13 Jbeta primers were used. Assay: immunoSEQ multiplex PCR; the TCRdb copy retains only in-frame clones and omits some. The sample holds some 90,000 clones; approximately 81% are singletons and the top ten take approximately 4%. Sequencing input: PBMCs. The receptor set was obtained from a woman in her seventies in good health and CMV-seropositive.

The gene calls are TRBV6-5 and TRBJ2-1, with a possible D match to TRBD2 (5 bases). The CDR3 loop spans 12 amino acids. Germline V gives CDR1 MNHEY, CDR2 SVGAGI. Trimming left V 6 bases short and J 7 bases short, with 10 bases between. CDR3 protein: CASSPTSNEQFF. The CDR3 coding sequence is TGTGCCAGCAGCCCAACTAGTAATGAGCAGTTCTTC.

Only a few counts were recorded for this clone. For the CDR3, the DNA is TGTGCCTGGAGGGAAGCGGGACTCGCCTACAATGAGCAGTTCTTC. It translates to CAWREAGLAYNEQFF. The chain carries TRBV30 and TRBJ2-1; 7 bases map to TRBD2. CDR3 size: 15 residues. Per germline, CDR1 GTSNPN and CDR2 SVGIG (reference sequence). V was clipped by 3 bases and J by 2 bases; unmatched bases: 7.

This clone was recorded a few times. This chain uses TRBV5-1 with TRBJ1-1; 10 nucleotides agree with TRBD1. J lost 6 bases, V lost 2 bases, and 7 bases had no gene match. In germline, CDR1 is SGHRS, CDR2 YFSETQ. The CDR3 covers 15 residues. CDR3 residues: CASSLELTGGSEAFF. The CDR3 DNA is TGCGCCAGCAGCTTAGAGCTGACAGGGGGCTCTGAAGCTTTCTTT.

The CDR3 region is CASSTSGASYNEQFF. CDR3 coding DNA: TGTGCCAGCAGTACTAGCGGGGCCTCCTACAATGAGCAGTTCTTC. This chain links TRBV28 with TRBJ2-1; 10 positions match TRBD2. J gave up 0 bases and V 5 bases, and 1 base lay outside the gene matches. Germline lookup yields CDR1 MDHEN and CDR2 SYDVKM. This CDR3 region has 15 residues.

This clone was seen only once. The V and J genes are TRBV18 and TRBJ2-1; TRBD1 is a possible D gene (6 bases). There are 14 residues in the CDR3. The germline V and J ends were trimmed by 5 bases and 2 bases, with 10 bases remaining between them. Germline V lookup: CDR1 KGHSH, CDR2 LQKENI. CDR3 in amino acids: CASSEGDPYNEQFF. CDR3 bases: TGTGCCAGCTCAGAGGGGGATCCCTACAATGAGCAGTTCTTC.

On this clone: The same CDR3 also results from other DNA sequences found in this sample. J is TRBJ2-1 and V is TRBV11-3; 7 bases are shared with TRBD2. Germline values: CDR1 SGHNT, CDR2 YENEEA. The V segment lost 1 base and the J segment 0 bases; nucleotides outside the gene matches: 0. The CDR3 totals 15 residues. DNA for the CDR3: TGTGCCAGCAGCTTAGGGACTAGCTCCTACAATGAGCAGTTCTTC. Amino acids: CASSLGTSSYNEQFF. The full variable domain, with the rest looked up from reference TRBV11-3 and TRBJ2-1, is EAGVVQSPRYKIIEKKQPVAFWCNPISGHNTLYWYLQNLGQGPELLIRYENEEAVDDSQLPKDRFSAERLKGVDSTLKIQPAELGDSAVYLCASSLGTSSYNEQFFGPGTRLTVL.

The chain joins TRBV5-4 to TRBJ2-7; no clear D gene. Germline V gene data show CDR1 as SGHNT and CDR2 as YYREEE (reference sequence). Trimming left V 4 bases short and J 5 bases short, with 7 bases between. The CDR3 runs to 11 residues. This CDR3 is CASSLQDEQYF. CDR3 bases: TGTGCCAGCAGCCTCCAGGACGAGCAGTACTTC.

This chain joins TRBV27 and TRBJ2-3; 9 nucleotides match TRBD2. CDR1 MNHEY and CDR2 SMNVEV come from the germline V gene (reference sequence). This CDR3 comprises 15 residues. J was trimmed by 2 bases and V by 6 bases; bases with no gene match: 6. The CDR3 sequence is CASRLAGAPTDTQYF. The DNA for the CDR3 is TGTGCCAGCAGGTTAGCGGGAGCGCCCACAGATACGCAGTATTTT.

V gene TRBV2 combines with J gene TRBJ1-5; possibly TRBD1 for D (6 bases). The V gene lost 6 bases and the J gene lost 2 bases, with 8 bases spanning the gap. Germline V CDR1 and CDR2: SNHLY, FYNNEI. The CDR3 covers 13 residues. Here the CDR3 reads CASRRTGNQPQHF. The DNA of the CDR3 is TGTGCCAGCAGGCGGACAGGCAATCAGCCCCAGCATTTT.

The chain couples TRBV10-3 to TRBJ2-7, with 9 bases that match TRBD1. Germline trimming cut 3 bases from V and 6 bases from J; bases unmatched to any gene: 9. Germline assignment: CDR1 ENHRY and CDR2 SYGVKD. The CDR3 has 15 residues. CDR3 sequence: CAISESGQGYVEQYF. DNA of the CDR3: TGTGCCATCAGTGAATCAGGACAGGGGTATGTCGAGCAGTACTTC.

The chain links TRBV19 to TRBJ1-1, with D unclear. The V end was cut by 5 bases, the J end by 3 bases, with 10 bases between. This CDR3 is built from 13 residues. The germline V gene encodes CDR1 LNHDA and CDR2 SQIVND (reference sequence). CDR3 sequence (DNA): TGTGCCAGTAGTGCCCGGTTGTACACTGAAGCTTTCTTT. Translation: CASSARLYTEAFF.

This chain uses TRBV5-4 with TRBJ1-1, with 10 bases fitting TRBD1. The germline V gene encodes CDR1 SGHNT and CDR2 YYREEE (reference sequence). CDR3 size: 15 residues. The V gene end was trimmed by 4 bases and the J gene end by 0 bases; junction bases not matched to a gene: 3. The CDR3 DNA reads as TGTGCCAGCAGCCCCGGGACAGGGGTGAACACTGAAGCTTTCTTT. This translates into CASSPGTGVNTEAFF.

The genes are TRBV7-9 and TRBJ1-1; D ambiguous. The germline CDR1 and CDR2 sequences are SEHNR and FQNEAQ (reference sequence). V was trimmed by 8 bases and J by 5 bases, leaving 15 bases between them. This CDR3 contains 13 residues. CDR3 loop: CASGRVLTTEAFF. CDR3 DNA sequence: TGTGCCAGCGGCCGGGTCTTAACTACTGAAGCTTTCTTT. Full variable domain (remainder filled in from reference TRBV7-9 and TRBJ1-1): DTGVSQNPRHKITKRGQNVTFRCDPISEHNRLYWYRQTLGQGPEFLTYFQNEAQLEKSRLLSDRFSAERPKGSFSTLEIQRTEQGDSAMYLCASGRVLTTEAFFGQGTRLTVV.

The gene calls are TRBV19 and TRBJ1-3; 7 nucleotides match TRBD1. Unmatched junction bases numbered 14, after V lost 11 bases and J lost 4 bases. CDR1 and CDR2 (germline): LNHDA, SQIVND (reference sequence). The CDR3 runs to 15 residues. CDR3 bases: TGTGCCTCGAACCTAGGGGGCCGGAGAGGAAACACCATATATTTT. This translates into CASNLGGRRGNTIYF.

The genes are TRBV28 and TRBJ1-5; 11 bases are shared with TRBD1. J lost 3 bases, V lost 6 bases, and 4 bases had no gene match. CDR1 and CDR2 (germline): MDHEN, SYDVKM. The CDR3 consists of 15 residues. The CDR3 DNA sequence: TGTGCCAGCAGGCGGACAGGGGGCCCCAATCAGCCCCAGCATTTT. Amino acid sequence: CASRRTGGPNQPQHF.

In DNA, the CDR3 is TGTGCCAGCAGCAGCAGCGGGAGGAGCACAGATACGCAGTATTTT. Translating it yields CASSSSGRSTDTQYF. The chain is built from TRBV11-3 and TRBJ2-3; 9 bases agree with TRBD2. The length of the CDR3 is 15 residues. The V segment lost 5 bases and the J segment 0 bases; nucleotides outside the gene matches: 3. Germline loops: CDR1 SGHNT, CDR2 YENEEA.

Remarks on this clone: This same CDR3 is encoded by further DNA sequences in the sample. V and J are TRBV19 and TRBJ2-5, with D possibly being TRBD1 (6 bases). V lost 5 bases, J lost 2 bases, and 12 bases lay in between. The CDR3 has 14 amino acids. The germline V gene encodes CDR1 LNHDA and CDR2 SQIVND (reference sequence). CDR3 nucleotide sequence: TGTGCCAGTAGTGCGCCGGACAGTCAAGAGACCCAGTACTTC. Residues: CASSAPDSQETQYF. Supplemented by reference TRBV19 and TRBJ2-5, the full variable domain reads DGGITQSPKYLFRKEGQNVTLSCEQNLNHDAMYWYRQDPGQGLRLIYYSQIVNDFQKGDIAEGYSVSREKKESFPLTVTSAQKNPTAFYLCASSAPDSQETQYFGPGTRLLVL.

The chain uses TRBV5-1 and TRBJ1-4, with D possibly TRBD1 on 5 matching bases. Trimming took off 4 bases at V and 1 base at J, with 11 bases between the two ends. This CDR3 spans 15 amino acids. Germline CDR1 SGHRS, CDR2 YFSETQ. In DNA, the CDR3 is TGCGCCAGCAGCCCGGCGGGGGGAACTAATGAAAAACTGTTTTTT. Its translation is CASSPAGGTNEKLFF.